This T cell receptor (beta chain) was captured by sequencing in a study of shared clonotypes between healthy human individuals. The germline V gene encodes CDR1 MNHEY and CDR2 SVGAGI. This CDR3 spans 13 amino acids. Trimming cost V 5 bases and J 6 bases; bases outside gene matches: 7. The repertoire was sequenced with immunoSEQ multiplex PCR; TCRdb's copy has only in-frame clones and lacks some. The table lists 950,000 to 1,300,000 clones, around 75% of them singletons. Sequencing was done on a sample of memory CD4+ T cells sorted from blood. Subset of the sample: CD45RA-negative fraction. This receptor was taken from a man aged 18 to 29 in good health. The chain is built from TRBV6-5 and TRBJ2-7, with TRBD2 matching 7 bases. CDR3 in amino acids: CASSRTSEGEQYF. For the CDR3, the DNA is TGTGCCAGCAGTCGGACTAGTGAGGGCGAGCAGTACTTC.